The 10 T cell receptor beta chains listed next were all sequenced from one sample in a study of blood T cell repertoires in COVID-19. Some clones are missing from TCRdb's copy, which holds only in-frame ones; the method was immunoSEQ multiplex PCR. The profile covers around 150,000 clones, with approximately 90% appearing a single time and approximately 4.1% taken by the ten largest. Sequencing was done on a sample of peripheral blood. The receptor set was obtained from a woman aged 55-69 years who had recovered from COVID-19.

The table lists this clone with a few counts. The chain joins TRBV5-8 to TRBJ2-3; 15 bases are a match to TRBD2. Germline assignment: CDR1 SGHTS and CDR2 YDEGEE. With 3 bases clipped from V and 0 bases from J, the junction kept 8 bases outside the gene matches. The CDR3 length is 19 residues. CDR3 nucleotide sequence: TGTGCCAGCAGCTCCGGACTAGCGGGGGGGATCCCTAGCACAGATACGCAGTATTTT. Translating it yields CASSSGLAGGIPSTDTQYF.

The chain carries TRBV28 and TRBJ1-4; no firm D call. V was shortened by 7 bases and J by 7 bases, with 7 bases between the two germline ends. CDR1 and CDR2 (germline): MDHEN, SYDVKM. The CDR3 has 11 residues. Here the CDR3 DNA reads TGTGCCAGCATTGGTAGTGAAAAACTGTTTTTT. As protein: CASIGSEKLFF. Variable domain in full (rest from reference TRBV28 and TRBJ1-4): DVKVTQSSRYLVKRTGEKVFLECVQDMDHENMFWYRQDPGLGLRLIYFSYDVKMKEKGDIPEGYSVSREKKERFSLILESASTNQTSMYLCASIGSEKLFFGSGTQLSVL.

V and J are TRBV5-4 and TRBJ1-6; no clear D gene. The V end was cut by 3 bases, the J end by 6 bases, with 10 bases between. Per the germline V gene, CDR1 is SGHNT and CDR2 is YYREEE (reference sequence). This CDR3 spans 14 amino acids. The CDR3 DNA is TGTGCCAGCAGCTCTCCAGGTTTTAATTCACCCCTCCACTTT. Protein: CASSSPGFNSPLHF.

V and J are TRBV5-4 and TRBJ1-6, with D unresolved. Germline CDR1 is SGHNT and CDR2 is YYREEE (reference sequence). This CDR3 spans 12 amino acids. Deletions cut 0 bases from V and 11 bases from J, with 6 bases between. CDR3 residues: CASSLGTAPLHF. The CDR3 nucleotides are TGTGCCAGCAGCTTGGGGACTGCACCCCTCCACTTT.

The chain couples TRBV10-3 to TRBJ1-1, with D unresolved. Per germline, CDR1 ENHRY and CDR2 SYGVKD. The CDR3 has 14 amino acids. V gave up 8 bases and J gave up 0 bases, with 13 bases separating them. CDR3 bases: TGTGCCATCCGGGAGGGAGGATTGAACACTGAAGCTTTCTTT. Protein sequence: CAIREGGLNTEAFF.

J is TRBJ2-3 and V is TRBV3-1 (or the pseudogene TRBV3-2); 8 nucleotides agree with TRBD2. V lost 4 bases to trimming and J lost 3 bases; unmatched junction nucleotides: 9. The CDR3 consists of 16 residues. The germline CDR1 and CDR2 sequences are LGHDT and YNNKEL (reference sequence). As DNA, the CDR3 is TGTGCCAGCAGCCCTAGAGGTAGCGGGGTTACAGATACGCAGTATTTT. Translating it yields CASSPRGSGVTDTQYF.

CDR3 residues: CATSDQGGGVTQYF. Written as DNA, the CDR3 is TGTGCCACCAGTGATCAAGGAGGGGGGGTGACCCAGTACTTC. The chain is built from TRBV24-1 and TRBJ2-5; TRBD2 might be the D (7 bases). Trimming cost V 3 bases and J 7 bases, with 14 bases left between them. Germline loops: CDR1 KGHDR, CDR2 SFDVKD. The CDR3 totals 14 residues.

The chain recombines TRBV10-3 with TRBJ2-7; D perhaps matches TRBD1 (6 bases). CDR3 length: 14 amino acids. Germline assignment: CDR1 ENHRY and CDR2 SYGVKD. Trimming removed 0 bases at V and 7 bases at J, with 13 bases between. Here the CDR3 DNA reads TGTGCCATCAGTGAGTCGCCAGGGGAAAGGGAGCAGTACTTC. It specifies CAISESPGEREQYF.

The chain is built from TRBV18 and TRBJ2-1; D remains unclear. The CDR3 spans 16 residues. The ends were cut back, 3 bases at V and 0 bases at J, with 12 bases in the middle. Germline V gene sequence: CDR1 KGHSH, CDR2 LQKENI. The CDR3 sequence: CASSPLDVLSYNEQFF. Here the CDR3 DNA reads TGTGCCAGCTCACCCCTAGACGTCCTCTCCTACAATGAGCAGTTCTTC.

This sequence joins TRBV2 and TRBJ1-1; no definite D call. Germline CDR1 reads SNHLY; CDR2 reads FYNNEI. V lost 8 bases and J lost 8, with 15 bases in between. The CDR3 spans 12 residues. The CDR3 sequence is CASGGSSGEAFF. The CDR3 nucleotides read TGTGCCAGCGGCGGGTCTTCGGGGGAAGCTTTCTTT.